A single sample gave rise to the 28 T cell receptor beta chains below, sequenced in a study of tissue T cells after allogeneic stem cell transplantation. Repertoires were generated with immunoSEQ multiplex PCR, while TCRdb's copy carries only in-frame clones and drops some. This table holds approximately 5,000 clones, 48% found once. Time point in this sample: mouse harvest day 7 after allogeneic transplant. Each mouse received 10^7 T-cell-depleted marrow cells plus 10^6 splenic CD5+ T cells by tail vein. The sequenced sample consisted of gut tissue. The receptors here all came from a female BALB/c mouse given C57BL/6 T cells with graft-versus-host disease after an allogeneic hematopoietic cell transplant.

Of note for this clone: Gene names and germline match the mouse. Read sequence stops 1 residue before the CDR3 end, and the germline J gene provides the missing end. The chain carries TRBV15 and TRBJ1-4; D is ambiguous. V lost 2 bases and J lost 1, with 2 bases in between. The length of the CDR3 is 13 residues. Germline V gives CDR1 SGHND, CDR2 FRSKSL. CDR3 DNA (partial): TGTGCCAGCAGTTTAAATTCCAACGAAAGATTATTT. Translated, it gives CASSLNSNERLF. From start to end, the CDR3 is CASSLNSNERLFF.

This clone is large. Mouse gene names apply. The CDR3 extends 1 residue past the end of the read, so its final part is completed from the germline J gene. This chain joins TRBV13-1 and TRBJ2-7; TRBD1 is a possible D gene (5 bases). Germline values: CDR1 NSHNY, CDR2 SYGAGN. This CDR3 has 14 residues. Trimming cost V 1 base and J 4 bases, with 12 bases left between them. CDR3 DNA, as far as it was read: TGTGCCAGCAGTGATTCCGGGAGGGGATATGAACAGTAC. Its protein is CASSDSGRGYEQY. The full CDR3 reads CASSDSGRGYEQYF.

A note on this clone: Gene names denote mouse genes. The missing CDR3 end, 1 residue past where the read stops, is filled in from the germline J gene. At the DNA level, this CDR3 is encoded by other sequences in the same sample as well. This chain joins TRBV26 and TRBJ2-7, with 13 bases matching TRBD2. This CDR3 has 14 residues. V lost 6 bases and J lost 7; bases outside the gene matches: 6. Germline V gives CDR1 KGHPV, CDR2 FQNQEV (reference sequence). Here the CDR3 reads CASSRTGGALEQYF. Partial CDR3 DNA: TGTGCCAGCAGCCGGACTGGGGGGGCGCTCGAACAGTAC.

Worth noting for this clone: Here the gene names and germline are mouse. Coverage ceases 1 residue before the CDR3 finishes, and the germline J gene fills in the end. V gene TRBV13-1 combines with J gene TRBJ2-2, with D uncertain. The CDR3 has 15 amino acids. Germline loops: CDR1 NSHNY, CDR2 SYGAGN. The V end was cut by 2 bases, the J end by 0 bases, with 8 bases between. This CDR3 reads CASSEATSNTGQLYF. The sequenced CDR3 bases are TGTGCCAGCAGTGAGGCGACTTCAAACACCGGGCAGCTCTAC.

A word on this clone: Mouse germline and gene names are used. The CDR3 extends 1 residue past the end of the read, so its final part is completed from the germline J gene. V gene TRBV26 combines with J gene TRBJ2-4; D is ambiguous. The ends were cut back, 6 bases at V and 0 bases at J, with 10 bases in the middle. CDR3 length: 14 residues. Germline lookup yields CDR1 KGHPV and CDR2 FQNQEV (reference sequence). This CDR3 is CASSPQPSQNTLYF. The CDR3 DNA, read in part, is TGTGCCAGCAGCCCACAGCCTAGTCAAAACACCTTGTAC.

On this clone itself: The genes and germline here are from mouse. The read is 1 residue too short to cover the CDR3 end, so that end is filled in from the germline J gene. J is TRBJ1-2 and V is TRBV26; 8 nucleotides agree with TRBD1. Germline V gives CDR1 KGHPV, CDR2 FQNQEV (reference sequence). Trimming cost V 4 bases and J 4 bases; bases outside gene matches: 2. CDR3 length: 13 residues. This CDR3 is CASSRQGSSDYTF. The CDR3 DNA, read in part, is TGTGCCAGCAGTCGACAGGGGTCCTCCGACTACACC.

In regard to this clone: Germline and genes: mouse. From the germline J gene comes the end of the CDR3, since the read stops 1 residue before it. The chain links TRBV19 to TRBJ2-4; TRBD2 matches at 11 bases. V was pared by 1 base and J by 5 bases, with 3 bases of the junction left unmatched. The CDR3 runs 15 residues. The germline CDR1 and CDR2 sequences are FNHDT and SITEND (reference sequence). The CDR3 bases that were read are TGTGCCAGCAGTATAAGACTGGGGGGGTTAAACACCTTGTAC. Translating gives CASSIRLGGLNTLY. In full, the CDR3 reads CASSIRLGGLNTLYF.

This clone was recorded a few times. Gene names denote mouse genes. The CDR3 is cut off 1 residue early in the read; its end comes from the germline J gene. V and J are TRBV26 and TRBJ1-3, with a possible D match to TRBD1 (6 bases). The CDR3 spans 15 residues. Trimming took 4 bases from V and 1 from J, leaving 11 bases between them. Germline CDR1 reads KGHPV; CDR2 reads FQNQEV (reference sequence). The CDR3 bases that were read are TGTGCCAGCAGTCGAGGGACAATGTCTGGAAATACGCTCTAT. As protein: CASSRGTMSGNTLY. The whole CDR3 sequence reads CASSRGTMSGNTLYF.

About this clone: Here the gene names and germline are mouse. CDR3 loop: CASSRDRISNERLFF. The sequenced part of the CDR3 DNA is TGTGCCAGCAGCCGGGACAGGATTTCCAACGAAAGATTATTT. This chain joins TRBV2 and TRBJ1-4; 8 nucleotides line up with TRBD1. The CDR3 end is not reached by the read, which stops 1 residue before it; the germline J gene fills it in. Per germline, CDR1 LGHNA and CDR2 YSYQKL. The length of the CDR3 is 15 residues. V shed 4 bases, J shed 0 bases, and the junction held 1 base outside the gene matches.

Regarding this clone: The germline and genes are mouse ones. The CDR3 goes on 1 residue after the read ends, and that part is filled in from the germline J gene. The chain joins TRBV31 to TRBJ1-1, with D perhaps TRBD1 (6 bases). The CDR3 runs 15 residues. The germline V gene encodes CDR1 GKSSPN and CDR2 SITVG. Trimming removed 1 base from V and 0 bases from J, with 12 bases in between. The CDR3 here is CAWSPTGHANTEVFF. The CDR3 DNA, read in part, is TGTGCCTGGAGTCCCACGGGACATGCAAACACAGAAGTCTTC.

A remark on this clone: Genes and germline are mouse. Sequencing ends 1 residue short of the CDR3 end; the germline J gene provides the rest. The chain uses TRBV19 and TRBJ2-7; no clear D. The CDR3 has 10 amino acids. CDR1 FNHDT and CDR2 SITEND come from the germline V gene (reference sequence). Trimming removed 0 bases at V and 6 bases at J, with 1 base between. This CDR3 reads CASSIVEQYF. The covered CDR3 bases are TGTGCCAGCAGTATAGTTGAACAGTAC. The full variable domain, completed using reference TRBV19 and TRBJ2-7, is GGIITQTPKFLIGQEGQKLTLKCQQNFNHDTMYWYRQDSGKGLRLIYYSITENDLQKGDLSEGYDASREKKSSFSLTVTSAQKNEMAVFLCASSIVEQYFGPGTRLTVL.

As to this clone: The listed genes are named as in mouse. Coverage ceases 1 residue before the CDR3 finishes, and the germline J gene fills in the end. The chain uses TRBV26 and TRBJ1-6, with 9 bases that match TRBD1. TRBJ1-6 has ORF status, its function being uncertain. The CDR3 totals 15 residues. Trimming at V came to 2 bases and at J to 7 bases, leaving 3 bases not matched to a gene. Germline CDR1 and CDR2: KGHPV and FQNQEV (reference sequence). The CDR3 DNA, read in part, is TGTGCCAGCAGTCTGGGACAGGGGAGCAATTCGCCCCTCTAC. It encodes CASSLGQGSNSPLY. The whole CDR3 reads CASSLGQGSNSPLYF.

In regard to this clone: Germline and genes: mouse. With the read ending 1 residue before the CDR3 end, the germline J gene is used to fill in that end. The J gene is TRBJ1-4, the V gene TRBV26, with D unresolved. Germline V CDR1 and CDR2: KGHPV, FQNQEV (reference sequence). The CDR3 sequence is 14 residues long. V gave up 6 bases and J gave up 1 base, with 9 bases separating them. The CDR3 region is CASSPKGSNERLFF. Partial CDR3 DNA: TGTGCCAGCAGCCCGAAGGGTTCCAACGAAAGATTATTT. Using reference TRBV26 and TRBJ1-4 for the parts outside the CDR3, the full variable domain is NSKVIQTPRYLVKGQGQKAKMRCIPEKGHPVVFWYQQNKNNEFKFLINFQNQEVLQQIDMTEKRFSAECPSNSPCSLEIQSSEAGDSALYLCASSPKGSNERLFFGHGTKLSVL.

On this clone: Gene names follow the mouse nomenclature. The sequenced fragment ends 1 residue before the CDR3 boundary, so the rest is inferred from the germline J gene. This chain links TRBV13-2 with TRBJ1-1; D is unclear. CDR3 size: 12 residues. CDR1 NNHNN and CDR2 SYGAGS come from the germline V gene (reference sequence). V was trimmed by 1 base and J by 4 bases, leaving 5 bases between them. The part of the CDR3 DNA that was read is TGTGCCAGCGGTGATCGCATCACAGAAGTCTTC. It yields the protein CASGDRITEVF. The whole CDR3 is CASGDRITEVFF.

This clone has only a few counts. The gene names here belong to mouse. The read ends 1 residue before the CDR3 terminus; that terminus is restored from the germline J gene. The V and J genes are TRBV26 and TRBJ2-7; TRBD1 is a possible D gene (6 bases). The CDR3 runs to 12 residues. Germline assignment: CDR1 KGHPV and CDR2 FQNQEV (reference sequence). V lost 4 bases to trimming and J lost 4 bases, with 8 bases between them. CDR3 bases read: TGTGCCAGCAGTCGGGACAAATATGAACAGTAC. As protein: CASSRDKYEQY. The CDR3 in its entirety is CASSRDKYEQYF.

On this clone itself: Gene names and germline match the mouse. The read ends 1 residue before the CDR3 terminus; that terminus is restored from the germline J gene. The chain links TRBV13-3 to TRBJ1-1; D not certain. Germline values: CDR1 NNHDY, CDR2 SYVADS. The V and J ends lost 1 base and 0 bases respectively, with 7 bases between them. The CDR3 consists of 14 residues. The CDR3 DNA, read in part, is TGTGCCAGCAGTGATTTAGGGCCAAACACAGAAGTCTTC. It specifies CASSDLGPNTEVF. The whole CDR3 reads CASSDLGPNTEVFF.

This clone was recorded a few times. The genes are named according to mouse. The read terminates 1 residue ahead of where the CDR3 ends, so the germline J gene completes it. The genes are TRBV26 and TRBJ2-5, with 7 bases matching TRBD1. The trim removed 6 bases at V and 3 bases at J, leaving 3 bases unmatched. The germline V gene encodes CDR1 KGHPV and CDR2 FQNQEV (reference sequence). The CDR3 totals 13 residues. CDR3 DNA, as far as it was read: TGTGCCAGCAGGGGGACAGAACAAGACACCCAGTAC. Translated: CASRGTEQDTQY. The CDR3, in full, reads CASRGTEQDTQYF.

Note on this clone: Gene names and germline match the mouse. Sequencing ends 1 residue short of the CDR3 end; the germline J gene provides the rest. This chain joins TRBV13-3 and TRBJ2-7, with 11 bases lining up with TRBD1. The junction had 2 bases not matched to a gene; V was cut back by 5 bases and J by 7 bases. The germline V gene has CDR1 NNHDY and CDR2 SYVADS. CDR3 length: 12 amino acids. CDR3: CASRDRGREQYF. CDR3 DNA (partial): TGTGCCAGCAGGGACAGGGGGCGCGAACAGTAC.

Comments on this clone: Gene names are the mouse ones. The read halts 1 residue ahead of the CDR3 end, with the missing end drawn from the germline J gene. V is TRBV3 and J is TRBJ2-2; no firm D call. Trimming took off 2 bases at V and 1 base at J, with 5 bases between the two ends. The CDR3 extends over 14 amino acids. In germline, CDR1 is SNHLY, CDR2 FYNGKV (reference sequence). CDR3 loop: CASSLLENTGQLYF. CDR3 DNA (partial): TGTGCCAGCAGCTTACTGGAAAACACCGGGCAGCTCTAC.

In its sample, this clone was seen once. All gene names here are mouse names. Coverage ceases 1 residue before the CDR3 finishes, and the germline J gene fills in the end. The chain links TRBV15 to TRBJ1-1; no firm D call. V lost 6 bases, J lost 0 bases, and 8 bases lay in between. The CDR3 has 13 residues. CDR1 and CDR2 from the germline V gene are SGHND and FRSKSL. CDR3 residues: CASRSTPNTEVFF. The sequenced part of the CDR3 DNA is TGTGCCAGCAGGTCCACACCAAACACAGAAGTCTTC.

As regards this clone: At one end, the junction sequence differs from germline, possibly due to a read error. Each gene name is a mouse one. The missing CDR3 end, 1 residue past where the read stops, is filled in from the germline J gene. The genes are TRBV13-1 and TRBJ2-7; 10 positions match TRBD1. This CDR3 is 12 amino acids long. CDR1 is NSHNY and CDR2 is SYGAGN in the germline V gene. Here the CDR3 reads CASGDRGPEQYF. The part of the CDR3 DNA that was read is TGTGCCAGCGGTGACAGGGGGCCTGAACAGTAC.

For this clone: The gene names given are mouse names. The read ends 1 residue before the CDR3 terminus; that terminus is restored from the germline J gene. V usage is TRBV23 and J usage is TRBJ1-4; no check of the table's D call, TRBD1, against the DNA was made. Germline V gene sequence: CDR1 KGHTA, CDR2 FQNQQP. This CDR3 comprises 14 residues. CDR3 DNA, as far as it was read: TGCTCCAGCAGTCGGACAGGGGACAACGAAAGATTATTT. Amino acid sequence: CSSSRTGDNERLF. In full, the CDR3 is CSSSRTGDNERLFF.

A remark on this clone: Gene names and germline refer to mouse. The CDR3 is cut off 1 residue early in the read; its end comes from the germline J gene. V gene TRBV26 combines with J gene TRBJ2-4; D is unresolved. The ends were cut back, 6 bases at V and 0 bases at J, with 4 bases in the middle. The germline V gene encodes CDR1 KGHPV and CDR2 FQNQEV (reference sequence). There are 12 residues in the CDR3. The CDR3 sequence is CASRTSQNTLYF. The CDR3 bases that were read are TGTGCCAGCAGGACAAGTCAAAACACCTTGTAC.

About this clone itself: Germline and genes: mouse. The sequence runs out 1 residue before the end of the CDR3; the remainder is reconstructed from the germline J gene. The chain has TRBV26 and TRBJ2-3, with D perhaps given as TRBD1 or TRBD2 (5 bases each). CDR1 KGHPV and CDR2 FQNQEV come from the germline V gene (reference sequence). The CDR3 spans 15 residues. V gave up 0 bases and J gave up 3 bases, with 10 bases separating them. This CDR3 is CASSLSGRGAETLYF. The CDR3 bases that were read are TGTGCCAGCAGTCTGTCGGGGCGAGGGGCAGAAACGCTGTAT.

Of note for this clone: The gene symbols are mouse symbols. The CDR3 goes on 1 residue after the read ends, and that part is filled in from the germline J gene. The chain joins TRBV15 to TRBJ2-4, with 7 bases matching TRBD2. Germline assignment: CDR1 SGHND and CDR2 FRSKSL. The ends lost 4 bases at V and 0 bases at J; junction bases unmatched: 4. The length of the CDR3 is 15 residues. The CDR3 reads CASSSTGRSQNTLYF. CDR3 DNA, as far as it was read: TGTGCCAGCAGTTCGACTGGGAGGAGTCAAAACACCTTGTAC. Variable domain in full (rest from reference TRBV15 and TRBJ2-4): DAGVTQTPRHEVAEKGQTIILKCEPVSGHNDLFWYRQTKIQGLELLSYFRSKSLMEDGGAFKDRFKAEMLNSSFSTLKIQPTEPKDSAVYLCASSSTGRSQNTLYFGAGTRLSVL.

There are a few counts of this clone. The germline and genes are mouse ones. The sequenced fragment ends 1 residue before the CDR3 boundary, so the rest is inferred from the germline J gene. This chain links TRBV19 with TRBJ2-7, with D unclear. Germline-derived CDR1 and CDR2 are FNHDT and SITEND (reference sequence). CDR3 length equals 11 residues. V gave up 2 bases and J gave up 4 bases, with 4 bases separating them. The CDR3 bases that were read are TGTGCCAGCAGTATGGGGTATGAACAGTAC. As protein: CASSMGYEQY. The whole CDR3 is CASSMGYEQYF. The full variable domain, with the rest looked up from reference TRBV19 and TRBJ2-7, is GGIITQTPKFLIGQEGQKLTLKCQQNFNHDTMYWYRQDSGKGLRLIYYSITENDLQKGDLSEGYDASREKKSSFSLTVTSAQKNEMAVFLCASSMGYEQYFGPGTRLTVL.

This clone was picked up a small number of times. Mouse gene names and germline throughout. The sequence runs out 1 residue before the end of the CDR3; the remainder is reconstructed from the germline J gene. The rearrangement joins TRBV23 to TRBJ2-3. The CDR3 spans 13 residues. Germline V gene sequence: CDR1 KGHTA, CDR2 FQNQQP. The chain's CDR3 is CSSSPNSAETLYF. Incomplete CDR3 DNA: TGCTCCAGCAGCCCGAATAGTGCAGAAACGCTGTAT.

Of note for this clone: Gene names are the mouse ones. The read terminates 1 residue ahead of where the CDR3 ends, so the germline J gene completes it. The chain carries TRBV1 and TRBJ1-1; 7 bases line up with TRBD1. There are 14 residues in the CDR3. Germline assignment: CDR1 NSQYPW and CDR2 LRSPGD (reference sequence). The V and J ends lost 2 bases and 4 bases, in that order; junction bases with no gene match: 4. The CDR3 loop reads CTCSATGEGTEVFF. CDR3 bases read: TGCACCTGCAGTGCAACAGGGGAGGGCACAGAAGTCTTC.